Each of the 30 T cell receptor beta chains below was sequenced from the same sample in a study of T cell changes during pregnancy in multiple sclerosis. The method was immunoSEQ multiplex PCR; TCRdb's version includes in-frame clones alone and lacks a portion of them. Of approximately 59,000 clones listed, around 90% are singletons. The specimen was peripheral blood, collected in the third trimester of pregnancy. These receptors were obtained from a female donor in good health, enrolled as a control in a pregnancy study.

The chain uses TRBV15 and TRBJ1-5, with D perhaps matching TRBD1 (6 bases). The V gene's germline CDR1 is LNHNV and CDR2 YYDKDF (reference sequence). The CDR3 runs 17 residues. Trimming took off 3 bases at V and 3 bases at J, with 18 bases between the two ends. CDR3 loop: CATSRSLRDTLNQPQHF. The DNA for the CDR3 is TGTGCCACCAGCAGGTCTCTCCGGGACACCCTCAATCAGCCCCAGCATTTT.

This clone was seen once. This sequence joins TRBV9 and TRBJ2-1; D is possibly TRBD2 (6 bases). Looked up from germline, CDR1 is SGDLS and CDR2 is YYNGEE. This CDR3 has 15 amino acids. V was cut by 3 bases and J by 5 bases, with 15 bases left in between. In DNA, the CDR3 is TGTGCCAGCAGCGCCCGGGACTCGCTCAACAATGAGCAGTTCTTC. Protein: CASSARDSLNNEQFF.

The chain links TRBV10-3 to TRBJ1-3; TRBD1 is a possible D gene (5 bases). Germline CDR1 is ENHRY and CDR2 is SYGVKD. The V end lost 2 bases, the J end lost 2 bases, and 13 bases lay between the germline ends. This CDR3 is built from 16 residues. In nucleotides, the CDR3 is TGTGCCATCAGTGAGCGGGACTTCTATGCTGGAAACACCATATATTTT. This encodes CAISERDFYAGNTIYF.

The CDR3 coding sequence is TGTGCCAGCAGCGTAGTTAGCGGGGGGGCCGGGGAGACCCAGTACTTC. Protein: CASSVVSGGAGETQYF. The chain joins TRBV9 to TRBJ2-5; 11 positions agree with TRBD2. V gave up 0 bases and J gave up 5 bases; unmatched junction bases: 6. This CDR3 is 16 amino acids long. Germline CDR1 SGDLS, CDR2 YYNGEE. The full variable domain, in which reference TRBV9 and TRBJ2-5 provide the parts outside the CDR3, is DSGVTQTPKHLITATGQRVTLRCSPRSGDLSVYWYQQSLDQGLQFLIQYYNGEERAKGNILERFSAQQFPDLHSELNLSSLELGDSALYFCASSVVSGGAGETQYFGPGTRLLVL.

The CDR3 region is CASSLKASVWGGTTGNTIYF. CDR3 DNA: TGTGCCAGCAGCTTGAAGGCCTCGGTGTGGGGGGGGACGACTGGAAACACCATATATTTT. The V gene is TRBV5-4, the J gene TRBJ1-3; TRBD1 might be the D (5 bases). The germline V and J ends were trimmed by 1 base and 2 bases, with 25 bases remaining between them. The CDR3 consists of 20 residues. Germline CDR1 reads SGHNT; CDR2 reads YYREEE (reference sequence).

J is TRBJ2-3 and V is TRBV4-3; the match to TRBD2 covers 13 bases. Germline-derived CDR1 and CDR2 are LGHNA and YSLEER. The CDR3 is 16 residues long. V was pared by 0 bases and J by 4 bases, with 1 base of the junction left unmatched. CDR3 coding DNA: TGCGCCAGCAGCCAAGAACTAGCGGGGGGGCCAGATACGCAGTATTTT. Translated: CASSQELAGGPDTQYF.

This chain joins TRBV4-2 and TRBJ2-7; 8 nucleotides match TRBD1. This CDR3 region has 14 residues. Germline CDR1 and CDR2: LGHNA and YNFKEQ. J was trimmed by 7 bases and V by 1 base; bases with no gene match: 6. CDR3 in DNA: TGTGCCAGCAGCCAAGGGACAGGGTCACGGGAGCAGTACTTC. Residues: CASSQGTGSREQYF.

This chain connects TRBV12-5 to TRBJ1-3, with D possibly being TRBD1 (6 bases). The CDR3 totals 15 residues. Germline V lookup: CDR1 LGHNT, CDR2 FRNRAP. The V end lost 3 bases, the J end lost 3 bases, and 12 bases lay between the germline ends. The CDR3 spells CASGLILGGGNTIYF. CDR3 nucleotides: TGTGCTAGTGGTTTAATTTTAGGGGGTGGAAACACCATATATTTT.

Points on this clone: One junction end does not reproduce the germline sequence, and a read error may be involved. V usage is TRBV6-5 and J usage is TRBJ2-7; 9 nucleotides agree with TRBD1. In germline, CDR1 is MNHEY, CDR2 SVGAGI. The CDR3 runs 12 residues. CDR3 bases: TGTGCCAGCAGTGAACCGGGACAGGGCTTGCACTTC. Protein: CASSEPGQGLHF.

The chain links TRBV30 to TRBJ2-2; 8 nucleotides agree with TRBD2. V dropped 0 bases and J dropped 6; count of bases not matched to a gene: 9. The CDR3 has 16 residues. CDR1 is GTSNPN and CDR2 is SVGIG in the germline V gene (reference sequence). The CDR3 bases are TGTGCCTGGAGTGTACGTCGCGGGGGGCCTCCCGGGGAGCTGTTTTTT. Translating it yields CAWSVRRGGPPGELFF.

This clone appeared a single time. This sequence joins TRBV7-3 and TRBJ1-4; possibly TRBD1 for D (6 bases). Between the trimmed V and J ends, which lost 0 bases and 7 bases, there was a span of 12 bases. This CDR3 region has 15 residues. Germline V gene data show CDR1 as SGHTA and CDR2 as FQGTGA. CDR3 sequence (DNA): TGTGCCAGCAGCTTAACGGCGGGGGCAGGTGAAAAACTGTTTTTT. It translates to CASSLTAGAGEKLFF.

The rearrangement uses TRBV28 and TRBJ1-2; D unclear. CDR1 and CDR2 from the germline V gene are MDHEN and SYDVKM. The CDR3 is 12 residues long. Trimming shortened V by 6 bases and J by 5 bases, and 10 bases separated the two germline ends. The CDR3 loop is CASSPGIYGYTF. For the CDR3, the DNA is TGTGCCAGCAGCCCCGGGATTTATGGCTACACCTTC.

This clone was seen only a few times. V gene TRBV19 combines with J gene TRBJ1-2, with TRBD1 matching 9 bases. The CDR3 runs to 15 residues. Losses at the gene ends were 4 bases for V and 0 bases for J; bases not matched to a gene: 3. The germline V gene has CDR1 LNHDA and CDR2 SQIVND (reference sequence). The CDR3 sequence: CASSRTGEANYGYTF. CDR3 DNA sequence: TGTGCCAGTAGTAGGACAGGGGAAGCTAACTATGGCTACACCTTC.

CDR3 sequence reads: CASSPAGGSGNTIYF. The CDR3 bases are TGTGCCAGCTCACCAGCAGGGGGCTCTGGAAACACCATATATTTT. The rearrangement links TRBV18 to TRBJ1-3; TRBD1 matches at 7 bases. This CDR3 is 15 amino acids long. Germline V gene lookup returns CDR1 KGHSH and CDR2 LQKENI. With 2 bases clipped from V and 0 bases from J, the junction kept 1 base outside the gene matches.

This chain joins TRBV7-6 and TRBJ2-1, with TRBD2 as a possible D gene (5 bases). The CDR3 loop spans 16 amino acids. The V end was cut by 2 bases, the J end by 8 bases, with 19 bases between. The germline V gene encodes CDR1 SGHVS and CDR2 FNYEAQ. The CDR3 spells CASSLRGNSDGDEQFF. The CDR3 DNA reads as TGTGCCAGCAGCTTAAGAGGGAATAGCGACGGGGATGAGCAGTTCTTC.

This clone was observed a handful of times. The chain joins TRBV2 to TRBJ1-4; the D gene is possibly TRBD1 (5 bases). V was shortened by 7 bases and J by 2 bases, with 5 bases between the two germline ends. Germline V gene lookup returns CDR1 SNHLY and CDR2 FYNNEI. The CDR3 is 12 residues long. The CDR3 protein is CASTGTNEKLFF. CDR3 nucleotides: TGTGCCAGCACAGGGACTAATGAAAAACTGTTTTTT.

The chain carries TRBV6-1 and TRBJ2-5; perhaps TRBD2 as D (6 bases). V was cut by 6 bases and J by 1 base, with 12 bases left in between. CDR1 and CDR2 from the germline V gene are MNHNS and SASEGT. The CDR3 is 14 residues long. CDR3 coding DNA: TGTGCCAGCAGACACCCCGGGGGCCAAGAGACCCAGTACTTC. Its protein is CASRHPGGQETQYF.

The chain carries TRBV28 and TRBJ1-5; TRBD1 matches 7 bases. Germline-derived CDR1 and CDR2 are MDHEN and SYDVKM. Trimming at V came to 6 bases and at J to 0 bases, leaving 2 bases not matched to a gene. The CDR3 has 14 residues. The CDR3 DNA reads TGTGCCAGCAGCAGACAGGGTAGCAATCAGCCCCAGCATTTT. It translates to CASSRQGSNQPQHF.

The rearrangement uses TRBV5-1 and TRBJ2-7; 8 nucleotides match TRBD2. CDR1 and CDR2 from the germline V gene are SGHRS and YFSETQ. The V segment lost 0 bases and the J segment 0 bases; nucleotides outside the gene matches: 8. The CDR3 length is 17 residues. The CDR3 nucleotides are TGCGCCAGCAGCTTGGGCCTTAGCGGGGCCGCCTCCTACGAGCAGTACTTC. This encodes CASSLGLSGAASYEQYF.

CDR3 protein: CASSSPPGTGHREQYF. The CDR3 DNA sequence: TGTGCCAGCAGTTCACCGCCAGGGACAGGGCATCGCGAGCAGTACTTC. V is TRBV28 and J is TRBJ2-7; 9 bases match TRBD1. CDR1 is MDHEN, CDR2 SYDVKM, per germline. The CDR3 covers 16 residues. V gave up 4 bases and J gave up 6 bases; unmatched junction bases: 13.

This chain uses TRBV15 with TRBJ2-3, with 7 bases fitting TRBD2. This CDR3 region has 14 residues. Losses at the gene ends were 6 bases for V and 2 bases for J; bases not matched to a gene: 5. Germline loops: CDR1 LNHNV, CDR2 YYDKDF (reference sequence). In nucleotides, the CDR3 is TGTGCCACCAGGCTACGGGGGGTCACAGATACGCAGTATTTT. This encodes CATRLRGVTDTQYF.

This CDR3 reads CASSLTGGAGNTIYF. The CDR3 coding sequence is TGTGCCAGCAGCTTAACAGGGGGCGCGGGAAACACCATATATTTT. The chain employs TRBV11-2 and TRBJ1-3; 9 bases are a match to TRBD1. This CDR3 spans 15 amino acids. V was pared by 2 bases and J by 4 bases, with 3 bases of the junction left unmatched. Germline V gene sequence: CDR1 SGHAT, CDR2 FQNNGV.

The chain has TRBV7-3 and TRBJ2-1; 8 bases are a match to TRBD1. The length of the CDR3 is 13 residues. V trimming: 3 bases; J trimming: 13 bases; junction bases outside the gene matches: 8. The germline V gene encodes CDR1 SGHTA and CDR2 FQGTGA. Here the CDR3 reads CASSFNGQGGQFF. CDR3 coding DNA: TGTGCCAGCAGCTTTAATGGACAGGGCGGCCAGTTCTTC.

This clone showed up just once. V usage is TRBV7-2 and J usage is TRBJ1-1; TRBD1 might be the D (6 bases). The germline V and J ends were trimmed by 1 base and 3 bases, with 9 bases remaining between them. The germline gives CDR1 SGHTA, CDR2 FQGNSA. The CDR3 is 14 amino acids. As DNA, the CDR3 is TGTGCCAGCAGCTTAGGGGGGCGGGACACTGAAGCTTTCTTT. This gives the protein CASSLGGRDTEAFF.

This chain uses TRBV9 with TRBJ1-6; D is uncertain. Germline assignment: CDR1 SGDLS and CDR2 YYNGEE. The CDR3 is 14 residues long. Deletions cut 2 bases from V and 10 bases from J, with 13 bases between. The CDR3 reads CASSVGGGGSPLHF. The CDR3 DNA follows: TGTGCCAGCAGCGTTGGCGGAGGCGGATCACCCCTCCACTTT. The full variable domain, completed using reference TRBV9 and TRBJ1-6, is DSGVTQTPKHLITATGQRVTLRCSPRSGDLSVYWYQQSLDQGLQFLIQYYNGEERAKGNILERFSAQQFPDLHSELNLSSLELGDSALYFCASSVGGGGSPLHFGNGTRLTVT.

This clone was recorded once. This chain uses TRBV12-5 with TRBJ1-2; TRBD1 matches at 7 bases. The CDR3 consists of 15 residues. With 1 base clipped from V and 3 bases from J, the junction kept 5 bases outside the gene matches. Germline V CDR1 and CDR2: LGHNT, FRNRAP. The CDR3 spells CASGLAHTGDYGYTF. CDR3 DNA sequence: TGTGCTAGTGGTTTGGCCCACACAGGGGACTATGGCTACACCTTC.

The chain carries TRBV25-1 and TRBJ1-5, with D unresolved. This CDR3 contains 15 residues. Between the trimmed V and J ends, which lost 6 bases and 3 bases, there was a span of 15 bases. Germline-derived CDR1 and CDR2 are MGHDK and SYGVNS. The CDR3 loop reads CASSLRGGPNQPQHF. CDR3 DNA: TGTGCCAGCAGCTTGCGTGGAGGCCCCAATCAGCCCCAGCATTTT.

The V and J genes are TRBV2 and TRBJ2-3; 12 bases align to TRBD2. This CDR3 has 15 residues. The V gene's germline CDR1 is SNHLY and CDR2 FYNNEI. With 7 bases clipped from V and 2 bases from J, the junction kept 4 bases outside the gene matches. The CDR3 loop reads CASTGLAGHTDTQYF. CDR3 bases: TGTGCCAGCACCGGACTAGCGGGGCACACAGATACGCAGTATTTT.

The chain links TRBV5-5 to TRBJ1-2; weak D call: TRBD1 (5 bases). The germline V and J ends were trimmed by 3 bases and 8 bases, with 11 bases remaining between them. From germline, CDR1 is SGHKS and CDR2 YYEKEE (reference sequence). This CDR3 spans 12 amino acids. CDR3 loop: CASSSGFGGYTF. The CDR3 DNA is TGTGCCAGCAGCTCAGGGTTTGGAGGCTACACCTTC.

The gene calls are TRBV30 and TRBJ1-4; weak D call: TRBD1 (6 bases). Germline V gene data show CDR1 as GTSNPN and CDR2 as SVGIG (reference sequence). Trimming stripped 3 bases from V and 6 bases from J, with 14 bases between. CDR3 length: 14 amino acids. The chain's CDR3 is CAWRSGVGDEKLFF. The DNA for the CDR3 is TGTGCCTGGAGATCAGGGGTGGGTGATGAAAAACTGTTTTTT.